These 2 T cell receptor beta chains originate from one sample sequenced in a study of cytomegalovirus exposure and HLA in healthy donors. Primers: 60 Vbeta forward and 13 Jbeta reverse. This table comes from immunoSEQ multiplex PCR, and its TCRdb copy is limited to in-frame clones, with some not included. The sample shows some 160,000 clones, approximately 84% of them seen only once. Sequenced input: PBMCs. The receptor source for this set is a man aged 50-59 years in good health and CMV-seropositive.

The genes are TRBV19 and TRBJ1-4, with D unresolved. The germline V and J ends were trimmed by 8 bases and 7 bases, with 14 bases remaining between them. CDR1 is LNHDA and CDR2 is SQIVND in the germline V gene (reference sequence). This CDR3 contains 13 residues. CDR3 in amino acids: CASQLRSGEKLFF. CDR3 bases: TGTGCCAGTCAACTCCGGAGCGGTGAAAAACTGTTTTTT.

This chain links TRBV28 with TRBJ2-6; D is ambiguous. Germline V CDR1 and CDR2: MDHEN, SYDVKM. V was shortened by 8 bases and J by 0 bases, with 5 bases between the two germline ends. The CDR3 consists of 13 residues. The CDR3 DNA follows: TGTGCCAGCCAAAACTCTGGGGCCAACGTCCTGACTTTC. Translating gives CASQNSGANVLTF.